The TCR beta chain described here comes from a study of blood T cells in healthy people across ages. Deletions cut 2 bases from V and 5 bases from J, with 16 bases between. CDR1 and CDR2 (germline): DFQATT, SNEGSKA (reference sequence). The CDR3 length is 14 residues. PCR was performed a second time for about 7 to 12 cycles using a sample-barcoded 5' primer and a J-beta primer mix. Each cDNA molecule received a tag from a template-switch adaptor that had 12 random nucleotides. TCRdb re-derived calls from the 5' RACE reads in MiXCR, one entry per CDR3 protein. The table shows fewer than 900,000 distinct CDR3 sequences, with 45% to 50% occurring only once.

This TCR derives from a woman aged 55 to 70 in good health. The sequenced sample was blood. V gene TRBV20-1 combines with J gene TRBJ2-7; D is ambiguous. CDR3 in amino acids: CSARSWQGGDEQYF. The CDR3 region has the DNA TGCAGTGCTAGAAGTTGGCAAGGTGGCGACGAGCAGTACTTC.